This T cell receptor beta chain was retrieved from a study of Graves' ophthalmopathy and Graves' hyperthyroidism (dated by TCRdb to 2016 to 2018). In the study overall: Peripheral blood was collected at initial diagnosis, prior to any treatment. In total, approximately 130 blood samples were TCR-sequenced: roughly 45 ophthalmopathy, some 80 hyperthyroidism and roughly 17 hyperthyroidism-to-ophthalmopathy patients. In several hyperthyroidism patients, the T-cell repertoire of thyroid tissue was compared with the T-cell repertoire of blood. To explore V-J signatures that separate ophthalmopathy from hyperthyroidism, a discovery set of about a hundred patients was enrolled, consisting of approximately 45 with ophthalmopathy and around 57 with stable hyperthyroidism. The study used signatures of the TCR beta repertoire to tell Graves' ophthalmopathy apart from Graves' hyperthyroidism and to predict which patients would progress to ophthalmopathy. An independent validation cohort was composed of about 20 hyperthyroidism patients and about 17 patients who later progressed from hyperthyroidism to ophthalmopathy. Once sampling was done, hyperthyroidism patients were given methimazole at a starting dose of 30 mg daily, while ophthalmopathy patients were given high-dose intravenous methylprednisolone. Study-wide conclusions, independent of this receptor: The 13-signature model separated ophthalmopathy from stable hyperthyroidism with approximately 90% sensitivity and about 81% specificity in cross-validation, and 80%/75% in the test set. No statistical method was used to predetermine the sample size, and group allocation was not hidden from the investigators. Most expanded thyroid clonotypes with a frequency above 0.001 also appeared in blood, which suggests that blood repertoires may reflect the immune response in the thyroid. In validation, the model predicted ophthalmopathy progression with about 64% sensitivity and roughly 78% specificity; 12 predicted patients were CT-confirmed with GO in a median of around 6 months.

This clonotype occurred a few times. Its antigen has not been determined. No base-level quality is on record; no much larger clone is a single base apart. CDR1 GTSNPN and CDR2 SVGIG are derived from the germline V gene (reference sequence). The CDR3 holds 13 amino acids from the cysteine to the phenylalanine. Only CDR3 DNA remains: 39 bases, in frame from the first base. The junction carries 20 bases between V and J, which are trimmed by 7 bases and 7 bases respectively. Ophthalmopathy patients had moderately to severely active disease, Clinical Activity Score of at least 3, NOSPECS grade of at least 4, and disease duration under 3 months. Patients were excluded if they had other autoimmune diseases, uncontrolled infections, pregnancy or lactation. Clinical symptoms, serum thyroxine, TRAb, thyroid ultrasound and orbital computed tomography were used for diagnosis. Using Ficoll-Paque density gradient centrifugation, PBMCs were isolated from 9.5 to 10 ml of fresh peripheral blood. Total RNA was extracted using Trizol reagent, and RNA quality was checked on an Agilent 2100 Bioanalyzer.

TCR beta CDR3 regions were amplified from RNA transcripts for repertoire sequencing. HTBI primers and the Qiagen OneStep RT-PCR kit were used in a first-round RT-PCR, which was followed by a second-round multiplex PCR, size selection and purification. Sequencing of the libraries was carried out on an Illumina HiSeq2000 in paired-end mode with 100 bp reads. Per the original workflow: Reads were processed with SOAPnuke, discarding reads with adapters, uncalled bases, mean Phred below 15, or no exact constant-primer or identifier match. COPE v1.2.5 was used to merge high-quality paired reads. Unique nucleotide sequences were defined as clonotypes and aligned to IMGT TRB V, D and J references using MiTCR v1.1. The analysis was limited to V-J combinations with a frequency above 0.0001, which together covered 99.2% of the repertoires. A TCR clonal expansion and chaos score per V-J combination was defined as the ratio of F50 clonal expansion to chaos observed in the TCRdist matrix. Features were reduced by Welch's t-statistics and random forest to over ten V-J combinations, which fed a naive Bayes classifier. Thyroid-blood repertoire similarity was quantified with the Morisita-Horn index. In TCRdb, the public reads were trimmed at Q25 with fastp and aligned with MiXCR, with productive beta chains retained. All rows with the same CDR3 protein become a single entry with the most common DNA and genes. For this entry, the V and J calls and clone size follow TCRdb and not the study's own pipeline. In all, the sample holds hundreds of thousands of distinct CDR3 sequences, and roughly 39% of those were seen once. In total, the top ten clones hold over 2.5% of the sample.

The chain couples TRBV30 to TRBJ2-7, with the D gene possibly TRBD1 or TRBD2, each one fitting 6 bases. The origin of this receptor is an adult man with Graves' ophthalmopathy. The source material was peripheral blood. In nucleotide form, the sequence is TGTGCCTCCCTAACGGGGGCGGCAGGGGAGCAGTACTTC. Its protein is CASLTGAAGEQYF. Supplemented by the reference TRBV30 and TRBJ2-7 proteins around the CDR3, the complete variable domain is SQTIHQWPATLVQPVGSPLSLECTVEGTSNPNLYWYRQAAGRGLQLLFYSVGIGQISSEVPQNLSASRPQDRQFILSSKKLLLSDSGFYLCASLTGAAGEQYFGPGTRLTVT.